This T cell receptor (beta chain) was retrieved from a study of early T cells in non-severe SARS-CoV-2 infection. Study in general: Bulk RNA taken from unsorted whole blood was sequenced, leaving chains unpaired.

On this clonotype itself: Its antigen is not known.

This CDR3 contains 14 residues. V lost 5 bases and J 5 bases, leaving 13 bases between the germline ends. Germline V lookup: CDR1 SNHLY, CDR2 FYNNEI. Each CDR3 protein gets one entry after TCRdb re-called the 5' RACE reads with MiXCR. The sample lists 20,000 to 25,000 distinct CDR3 sequences, 3.5% to 4.5% seen once, with over 1.3% in the top ten. Study observations and caveats: There was a bias toward anti-spike CD8 responses in VDJdb matching, which missed private and CD4 specificities.

This TCR was recovered from an adult who was a healthcare worker with PCR-confirmed SARS-CoV-2 infection or an uninfected control (not recorded which). Specimen: whole blood. The chain has TRBV2 and TRBJ1-5, with a tentative D call TRBD1 (5 bases). The CDR3 DNA is TGTGCCAGCAGTTCCGGGACGCGCCATCAGCCCCAGCATTTT. Translation gives CASSSGTRHQPQHF.